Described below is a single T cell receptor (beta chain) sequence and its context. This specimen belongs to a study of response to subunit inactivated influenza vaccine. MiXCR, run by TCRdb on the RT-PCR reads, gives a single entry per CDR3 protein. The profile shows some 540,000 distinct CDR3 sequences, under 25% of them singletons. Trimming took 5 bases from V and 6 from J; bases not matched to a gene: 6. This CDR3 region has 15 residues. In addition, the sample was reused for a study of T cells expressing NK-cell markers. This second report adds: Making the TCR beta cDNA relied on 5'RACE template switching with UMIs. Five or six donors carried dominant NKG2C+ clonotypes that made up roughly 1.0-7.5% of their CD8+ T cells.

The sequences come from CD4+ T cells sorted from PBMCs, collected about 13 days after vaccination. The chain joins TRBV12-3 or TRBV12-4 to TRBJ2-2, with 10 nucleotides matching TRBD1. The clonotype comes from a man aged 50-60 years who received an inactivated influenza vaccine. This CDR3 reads CASSLTGGRAGELFF. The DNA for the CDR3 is TGTGCCAGCAGTCTGACAGGGGGCAGGGCCGGGGAGCTGTTTTTT.